The entry below gives a single T cell receptor beta chain sequence along with its context. Which antigen it targets is not known. The input lacks base qualities; no much larger clone sits a single base away. Genomic DNA served as template for TCR beta VDJ combination and CDR3 sequence profiling. An Illumina HiSeq 2000 was the platform used for TCR repertoire sequencing. Processing in the source paper ran as follows. Repertoire assessment relied on Simpson's diversity index, CDR3 size and DJ length profiles, and TRBV/TRBJ rearrangement plots. The immunodominant clone was defined as the most abundant DNA sequence in deep sequencing data. CDR3 amino acid sequences were checked for sharing across subjects and were also compared against the VDJdb database and published repertoires. TCRdb itself trimmed the public reads at Q25 with fastp, ran MiXCR and retained productive beta chains. CDR3 protein sequences are deduplicated, and each keeps its most common genes and DNA. TCRdb's processing, not the authors', yielded these V and J calls. This sample is represented by 65,000 or so distinct CDR3 sequences; roughly 54% of them were singletons. Clones ranked in the top ten supply about 2.5% of the sample.

The data belong to a study of CD8+CD57+ T cells in acquired aplastic anemia (dated by TCRdb to the late 2010s). For context, the study as a whole: A mean of around 3 ug of DNA, ranging from roughly 0.2 to 27.4 ug, was extracted from sorted CD4+ and CD8+ cells. An average of roughly 10 million reads for CD4+ cells and 11.0 million reads for CD8+ cells was obtained from healthy donor samples. General conclusions and limits of the study: Although 25 to 30 CD8+ CDR3 sequences were shared by patients and controls, these sequences appeared highly expressed in patients and within the immunodominant clones of patients. No significant difference in CD8+ Simpson's diversity was found between patients and healthy controls (P=0.060).

In the study, sorted CD4+ and CD8+ blood T cells from patients with severe aplastic anemia and from healthy subjects underwent deep sequencing of TCR repertoires. Ficoll-Paque density gradient centrifugation was used to isolate peripheral blood mononuclear cells. Before DNA extraction, CD4+ and CD8+ T cells were sorted by FACS or by magnetic beads. CDR3 length: 15 amino acids, cysteine to phenylalanine. CDR3 DNA only is kept here, 45 bases in frame from base 1. Unmatched junction bases come to 10, with V trimmed by 8 bases and J by 7 bases. The germline V gene (reference sequence) gives CDR1 as PRHDT and CDR2 as FYEKMQ.

This clonotype was obtained from a human donor in good health, serving as a control. The sequence joins TRBV13 to TRBJ2-1; 11 bases in the junction line up with TRBD2. Sequenced sample: sorted CD4+, CD8+, or CD8+CD57+ T cells (not recorded which) from PBMCs. DNA sequence: TGTGCCAGCGCAATTAGCGGGAGGGCCGGGAATGAGCAGTTCTTC. Translated, it reads CASAISGRAGNEQFF.